This TCR beta chain emerged from a study of shared clonotypes between healthy human individuals. The germline CDR1 and CDR2 sequences are MNHNS and SASEGT. The CDR3 is 16 residues long. J lost 7 bases, V lost 0 bases, and 6 bases had no gene match. The data were produced by immunoSEQ multiplex PCR, yet TCRdb's version contains in-frame clones alone and is incomplete. The sample yields over 2 million clones, roughly 95% seen once. CD45RO-negative cells were positively selected for CCR7, leaving out terminally differentiated effector memory CD45RA+ cells. J is TRBJ1-4 and V is TRBV6-1, with TRBD1 matching 9 bases. Material for sequencing was naive CD8+ T cells sorted from blood. The receptor was isolated from a man between 18 and 35 years old in good health. In DNA, the CDR3 is TGTGCCAGCAGTGAAGCAAACAGGGGGCTAAGTGAAAAACTGTTTTTT. It codes for CASSEANRGLSEKLFF.